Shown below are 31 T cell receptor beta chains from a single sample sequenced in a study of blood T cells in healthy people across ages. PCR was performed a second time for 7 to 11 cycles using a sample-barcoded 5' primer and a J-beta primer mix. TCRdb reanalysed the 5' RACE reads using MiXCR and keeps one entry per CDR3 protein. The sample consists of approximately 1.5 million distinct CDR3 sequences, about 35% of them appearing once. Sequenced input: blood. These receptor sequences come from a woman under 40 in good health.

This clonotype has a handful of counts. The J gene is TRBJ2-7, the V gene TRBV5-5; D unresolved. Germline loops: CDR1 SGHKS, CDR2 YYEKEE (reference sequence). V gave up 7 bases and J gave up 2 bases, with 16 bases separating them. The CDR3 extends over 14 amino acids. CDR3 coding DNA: TGTGCCAGCGCTCGAGTGGGTAGCCCCTACGAGCAGTACTTC. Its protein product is CASARVGSPYEQYF. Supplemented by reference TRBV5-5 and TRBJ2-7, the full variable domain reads DAGVTQSPTHLIKTRGQQVTLRCSPISGHKSVSWYQQVLGQGPQFIFQYYEKEERGRGNFPDRFSARQFPNYSSELNVNALLLGDSALYLCASARVGSPYEQYFGPGTRLTVT.

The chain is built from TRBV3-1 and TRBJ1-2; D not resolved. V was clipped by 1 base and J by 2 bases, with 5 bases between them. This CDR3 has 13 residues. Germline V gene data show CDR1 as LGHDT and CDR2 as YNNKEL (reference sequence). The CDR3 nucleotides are TGTGCCAGCAGCCAAGTCTGGAACTATGGCTACACCTTC. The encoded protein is CASSQVWNYGYTF.

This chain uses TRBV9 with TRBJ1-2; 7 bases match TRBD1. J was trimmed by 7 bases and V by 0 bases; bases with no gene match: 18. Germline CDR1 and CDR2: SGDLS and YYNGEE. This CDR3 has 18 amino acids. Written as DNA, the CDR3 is TGTGCCAGCAGCGTAGGAGGAGAGGTCATGACAGGGTCTGGTGGCTACACCTTC. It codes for CASSVGGEVMTGSGGYTF.

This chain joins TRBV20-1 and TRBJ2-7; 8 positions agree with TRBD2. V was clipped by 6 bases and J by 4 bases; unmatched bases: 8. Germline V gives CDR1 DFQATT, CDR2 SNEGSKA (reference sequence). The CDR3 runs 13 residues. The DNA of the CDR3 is TGCAGTGCCCGTAGAGCGGGGGTGTACGAGCAGTACTTC. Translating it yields CSARRAGVYEQYF.

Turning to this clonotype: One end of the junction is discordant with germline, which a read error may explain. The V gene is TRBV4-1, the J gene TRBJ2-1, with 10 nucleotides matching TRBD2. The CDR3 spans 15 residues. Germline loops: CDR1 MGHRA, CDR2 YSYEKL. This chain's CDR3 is CASSRLAGVGNERFF. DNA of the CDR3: TGCGCCAGCAGTCGGCTAGCGGGGGTGGGCAATGAGCGGTTCTTC.

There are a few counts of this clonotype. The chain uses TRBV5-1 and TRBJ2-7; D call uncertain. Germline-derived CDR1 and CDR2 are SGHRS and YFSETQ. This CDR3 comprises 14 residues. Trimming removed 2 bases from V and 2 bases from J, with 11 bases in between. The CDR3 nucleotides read TGCGCCAGCAGCTTTGGCAGAACCCCCTACGAGCAGTACTTC. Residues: CASSFGRTPYEQYF.

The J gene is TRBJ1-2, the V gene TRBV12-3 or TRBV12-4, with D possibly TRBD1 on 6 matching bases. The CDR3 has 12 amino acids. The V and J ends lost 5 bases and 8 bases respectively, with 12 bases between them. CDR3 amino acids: CASSRTDFGYTF. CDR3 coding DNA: TGTGCCAGCAGTCGGACAGACTTCGGCTACACCTTC.

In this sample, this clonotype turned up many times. Here the CDR3 DNA reads TGCGCCAGCAGCCAAGATTGGAGCGCCCTAGTAAGCTACACCTTC. Amino acid sequence: CASSQDWSALVSYTF. The chain has TRBV4-1 and TRBJ1-2, with D uncertain. CDR3 size: 15 residues. CDR1 is MGHRA, CDR2 YSYEKL, per germline. V gave up 0 bases and J gave up 9 bases, with 17 bases separating them.

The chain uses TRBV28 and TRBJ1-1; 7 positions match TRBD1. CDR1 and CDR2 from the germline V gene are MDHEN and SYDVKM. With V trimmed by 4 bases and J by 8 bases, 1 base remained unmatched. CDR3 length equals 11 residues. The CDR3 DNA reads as TGTGCCAGCAGTTCGACAGGGGAAGCTTTCTTT. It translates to CASSSTGEAFF.

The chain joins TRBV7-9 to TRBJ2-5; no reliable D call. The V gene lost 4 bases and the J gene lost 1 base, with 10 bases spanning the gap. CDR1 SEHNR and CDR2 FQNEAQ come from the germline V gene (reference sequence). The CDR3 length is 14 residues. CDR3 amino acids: CASSSVTFQETQYF. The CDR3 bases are TGTGCCAGCAGCTCCGTAACTTTCCAAGAGACCCAGTACTTC.

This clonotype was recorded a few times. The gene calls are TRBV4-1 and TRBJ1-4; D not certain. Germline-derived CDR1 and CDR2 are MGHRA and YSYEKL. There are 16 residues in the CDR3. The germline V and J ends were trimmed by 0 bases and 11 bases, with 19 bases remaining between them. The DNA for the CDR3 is TGCGCCAGCAGCCAAGATAACAGTTCAGGAGCCCGTAAACTGTTTTTT. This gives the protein CASSQDNSSGARKLFF.

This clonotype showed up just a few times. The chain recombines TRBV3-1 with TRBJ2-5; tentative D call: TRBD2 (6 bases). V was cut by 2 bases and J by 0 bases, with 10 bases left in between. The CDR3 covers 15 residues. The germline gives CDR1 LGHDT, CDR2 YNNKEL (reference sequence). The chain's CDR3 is CASSQLLANQETQYF. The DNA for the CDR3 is TGTGCCAGCAGCCAACTACTAGCCAACCAAGAGACCCAGTACTTC.

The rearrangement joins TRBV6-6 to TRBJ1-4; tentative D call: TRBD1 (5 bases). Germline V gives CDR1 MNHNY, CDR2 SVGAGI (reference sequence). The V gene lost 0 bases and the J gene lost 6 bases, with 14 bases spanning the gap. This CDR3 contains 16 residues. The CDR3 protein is CASSYSGVQRDEKLFF. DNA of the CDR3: TGTGCCAGCAGTTACTCGGGGGTCCAGAGAGATGAAAAACTGTTTTTT.

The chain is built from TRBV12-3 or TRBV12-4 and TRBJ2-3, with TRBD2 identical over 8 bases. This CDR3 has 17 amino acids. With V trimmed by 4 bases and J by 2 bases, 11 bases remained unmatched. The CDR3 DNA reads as TGTGCCAGCAGTTCCCCCCTGGGGCGGGGGGACACAGATACGCAGTATTTT. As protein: CASSSPLGRGDTDTQYF.

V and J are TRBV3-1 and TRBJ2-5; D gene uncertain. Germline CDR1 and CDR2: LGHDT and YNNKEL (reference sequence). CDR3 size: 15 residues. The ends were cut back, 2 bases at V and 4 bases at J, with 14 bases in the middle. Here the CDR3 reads CASSQTARLGETQYF. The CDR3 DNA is TGTGCCAGCAGCCAAACGGCCAGGTTAGGAGAGACCCAGTACTTC.

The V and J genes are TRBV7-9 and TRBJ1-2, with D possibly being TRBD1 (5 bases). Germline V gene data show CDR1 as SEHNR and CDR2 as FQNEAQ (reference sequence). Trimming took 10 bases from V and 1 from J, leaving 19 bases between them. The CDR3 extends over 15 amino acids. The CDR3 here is CAIPGRGPINYGYTF. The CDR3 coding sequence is TGTGCCATCCCGGGACGGGGACCTATTAACTATGGCTACACCTTC.

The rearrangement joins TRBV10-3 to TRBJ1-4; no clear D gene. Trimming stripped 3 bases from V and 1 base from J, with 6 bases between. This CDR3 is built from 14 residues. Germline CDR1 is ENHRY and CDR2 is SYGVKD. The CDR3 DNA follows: TGTGCCATCAGTGAAGAGGAAACTAATGAAAAACTGTTTTTT. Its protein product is CAISEEETNEKLFF.

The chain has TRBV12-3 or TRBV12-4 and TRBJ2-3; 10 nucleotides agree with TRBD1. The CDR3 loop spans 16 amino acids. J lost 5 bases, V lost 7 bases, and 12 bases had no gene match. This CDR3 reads CASTDPDRGGIDTQYF. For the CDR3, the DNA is TGTGCCAGCACCGATCCGGACAGGGGGGGCATAGATACGCAGTATTTT.

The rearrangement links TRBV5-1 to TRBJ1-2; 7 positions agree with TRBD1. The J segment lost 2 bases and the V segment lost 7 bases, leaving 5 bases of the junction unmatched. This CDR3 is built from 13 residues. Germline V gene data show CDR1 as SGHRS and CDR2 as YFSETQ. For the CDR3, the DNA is TGCGCCAGCGGGCCGACAGGGAACTATGGCTACACCTTC. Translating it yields CASGPTGNYGYTF.

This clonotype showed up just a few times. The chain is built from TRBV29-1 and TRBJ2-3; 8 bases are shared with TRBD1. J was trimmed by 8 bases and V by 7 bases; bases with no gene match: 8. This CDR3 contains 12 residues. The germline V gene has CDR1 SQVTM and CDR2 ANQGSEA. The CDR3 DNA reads TGCAGCGCTGGACAGGGCCCAGGTACGCAGTATTTT. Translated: CSAGQGPGTQYF.

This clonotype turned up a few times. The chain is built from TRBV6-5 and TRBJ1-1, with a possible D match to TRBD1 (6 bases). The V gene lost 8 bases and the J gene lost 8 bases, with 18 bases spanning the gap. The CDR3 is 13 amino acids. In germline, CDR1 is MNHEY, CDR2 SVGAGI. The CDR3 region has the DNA TGTGCCAGCGCCATAGGTTCAGGGGCGGAAGCTTTCTTT. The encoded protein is CASAIGSGAEAFF.

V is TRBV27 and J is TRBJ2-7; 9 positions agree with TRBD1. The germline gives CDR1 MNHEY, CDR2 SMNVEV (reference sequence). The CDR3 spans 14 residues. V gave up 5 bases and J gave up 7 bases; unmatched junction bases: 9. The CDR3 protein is CASSPWTGVGEQYF. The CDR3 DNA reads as TGTGCCAGCAGTCCCTGGACAGGGGTGGGGGAGCAGTACTTC.

The DNA for the CDR3 is TGTGCCAGCAGCTCATCCTTGGGGGGCGCGACGAACACTGAAGCTTTCTTT. The encoded protein is CASSSSLGGATNTEAFF. The chain links TRBV7-6 to TRBJ1-1; D might be TRBD1 (6 bases). The CDR3 consists of 17 residues. CDR1 and CDR2 from the germline V gene are SGHVS and FNYEAQ. V shed 4 bases and J shed 1 base, with 19 bases lying between them.

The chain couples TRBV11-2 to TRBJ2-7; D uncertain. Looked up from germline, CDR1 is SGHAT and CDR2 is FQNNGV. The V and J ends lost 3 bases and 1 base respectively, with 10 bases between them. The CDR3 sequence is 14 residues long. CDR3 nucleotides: TGTGCCAGCAGCTTTTTCCCAGAGTCCTACGAGCAGTACTTC. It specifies CASSFFPESYEQYF.

CDR3 DNA: TGTGCCATCAGCGGGGACTCGACATACTGCGAGCAGTACTTC. Translated, it gives CAISGDSTYCEQYF. The chain couples TRBV10-3 to TRBJ2-7; tentative D call: TRBD2 (6 bases). Germline V gene data show CDR1 as ENHRY and CDR2 as SYGVKD. V dropped 6 bases and J dropped 6 bases, with 18 bases sitting between them. This CDR3 has 14 residues.

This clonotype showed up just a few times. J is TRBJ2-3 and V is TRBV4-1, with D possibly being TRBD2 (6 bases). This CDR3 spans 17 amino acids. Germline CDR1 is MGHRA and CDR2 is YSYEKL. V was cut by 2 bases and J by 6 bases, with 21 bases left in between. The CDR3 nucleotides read TGCGCCAGCAGCCAAATCCCGGCGGGCTTTGGAGGGGATACGCAGTATTTT. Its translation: CASSQIPAGFGGDTQYF.

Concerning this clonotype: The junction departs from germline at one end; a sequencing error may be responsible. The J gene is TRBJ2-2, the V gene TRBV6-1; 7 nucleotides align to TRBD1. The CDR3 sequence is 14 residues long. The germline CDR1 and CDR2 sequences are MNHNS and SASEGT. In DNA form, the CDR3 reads TGTGCCAGCAGGAAGGGGGCAGACACCGGGGAGCGGTTTTTT. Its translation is CASRKGADTGERFF.

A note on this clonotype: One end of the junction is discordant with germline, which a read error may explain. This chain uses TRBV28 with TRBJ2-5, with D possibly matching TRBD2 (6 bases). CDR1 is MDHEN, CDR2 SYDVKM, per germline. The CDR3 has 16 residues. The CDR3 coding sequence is TGTGCCAGCAGTTCCCCGGGGCGGGGATTCCAAGGGACCCAGTACTTC. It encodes CASSSPGRGFQGTQYF. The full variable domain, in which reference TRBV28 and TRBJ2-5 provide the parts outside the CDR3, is DVKVTQSSRYLVKRTGEKVFLECVQDMDHENMFWYRQDPGLGLRLIYFSYDVKMKEKGDIPEGYSVSREKKERFSLILESASTNQTSMYLCASSSPGRGFQGTQYFGPGTRLLVL.

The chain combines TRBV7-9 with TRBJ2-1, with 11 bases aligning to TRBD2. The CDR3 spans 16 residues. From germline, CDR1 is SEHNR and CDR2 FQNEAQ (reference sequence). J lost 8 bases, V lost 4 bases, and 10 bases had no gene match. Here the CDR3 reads CASSSHRSGGAHEQFF. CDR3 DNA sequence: TGTGCCAGCAGCTCCCACCGTAGCGGGGGGGCACATGAGCAGTTCTTC.

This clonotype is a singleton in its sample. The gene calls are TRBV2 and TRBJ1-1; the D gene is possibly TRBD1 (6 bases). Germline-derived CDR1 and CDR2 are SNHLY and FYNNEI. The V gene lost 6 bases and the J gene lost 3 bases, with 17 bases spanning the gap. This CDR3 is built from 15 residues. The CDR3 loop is CASRKRGAGDTEAFF. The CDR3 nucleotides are TGTGCCAGCAGAAAGAGGGGGGCAGGGGACACTGAAGCTTTCTTT.

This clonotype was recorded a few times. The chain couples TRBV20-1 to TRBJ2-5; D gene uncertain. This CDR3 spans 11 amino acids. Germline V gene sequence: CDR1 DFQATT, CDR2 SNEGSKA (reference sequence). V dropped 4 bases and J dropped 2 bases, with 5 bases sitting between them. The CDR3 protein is CSATTQETQYF. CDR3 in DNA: TGCAGTGCTACTACGCAAGAGACCCAGTACTTC.